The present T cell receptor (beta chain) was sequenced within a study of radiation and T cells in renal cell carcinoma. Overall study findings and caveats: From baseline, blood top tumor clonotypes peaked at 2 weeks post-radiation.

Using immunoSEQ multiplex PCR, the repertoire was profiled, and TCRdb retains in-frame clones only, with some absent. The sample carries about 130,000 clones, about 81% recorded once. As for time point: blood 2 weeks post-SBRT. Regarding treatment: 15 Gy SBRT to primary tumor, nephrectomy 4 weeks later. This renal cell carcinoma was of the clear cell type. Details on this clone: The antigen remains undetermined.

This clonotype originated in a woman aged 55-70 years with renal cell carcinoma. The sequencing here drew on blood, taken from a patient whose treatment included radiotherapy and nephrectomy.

CDR3 in amino acids: CASSQGAPNQPQHF. The CDR3 coding sequence is TGTGCCAGCAGTCAGGGGGCTCCCAATCAGCCCCAGCATTTT. The chain has TRBV2 and TRBJ1-5, with 8 nucleotides matching TRBD1. Germline V gives CDR1 SNHLY, CDR2 FYNNEI. The length of the CDR3 is 14 residues. After removal of 5 bases from V and 3 bases from J, the junction contained 3 bases not matched to a gene.